The present T cell receptor beta chain was sequenced within a study of cytomegalovirus exposure and HLA in healthy donors. CDR1 and CDR2 from the germline V gene are SQVTM and ANQGSEA. The CDR3 covers 14 residues. A remark on this clone: Its cognate antigen is unknown. Compared with germline, one end of the junction differs, possibly owing to a read error. This specimen includes other DNA sequences encoding the same CDR3.

All donors participated as healthy donors of bone marrow. With 60 Vbeta and 13 Jbeta primers, the PCR was carried out. The assay was immunoSEQ multiplex PCR, and TCRdb's table has in-frame clones only and misses some. The repertoire includes under 200,000 clones, about 85% of them detected once, and 3% to 4.5% sits in the top ten. Points from the study as a whole: Links to common viral pathogens appeared, in a later analysis, for several of the most significant clusters.

This clonotype was sampled from a man between 50 and 59 years old in good health and CMV-seronegative. The sample comprised PBMCs. V and J are TRBV29-1 and TRBJ2-7, with a possible D match to TRBD1 (5 bases). The CDR3 is CSVEDRQGPYEQYF. The DNA for the CDR3 is TGCAGCGTTGAAGATCGGCAGGGCCCCTATGAGCAGTACTTC.